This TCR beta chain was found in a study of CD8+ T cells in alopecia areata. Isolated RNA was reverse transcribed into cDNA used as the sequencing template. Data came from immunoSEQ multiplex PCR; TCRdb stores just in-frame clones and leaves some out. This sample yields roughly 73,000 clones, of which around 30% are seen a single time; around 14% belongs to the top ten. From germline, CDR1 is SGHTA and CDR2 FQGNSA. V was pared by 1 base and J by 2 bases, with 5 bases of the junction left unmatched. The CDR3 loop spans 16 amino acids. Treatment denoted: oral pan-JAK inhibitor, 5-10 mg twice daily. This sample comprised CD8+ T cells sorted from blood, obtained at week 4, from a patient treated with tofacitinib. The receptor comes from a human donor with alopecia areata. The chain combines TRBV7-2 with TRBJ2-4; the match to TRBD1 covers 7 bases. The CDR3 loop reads CASSLESRGTKNIQYF. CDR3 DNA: TGTGCCAGCAGCTTAGAGAGCAGGGGGACCAAAAACATTCAGTACTTC.